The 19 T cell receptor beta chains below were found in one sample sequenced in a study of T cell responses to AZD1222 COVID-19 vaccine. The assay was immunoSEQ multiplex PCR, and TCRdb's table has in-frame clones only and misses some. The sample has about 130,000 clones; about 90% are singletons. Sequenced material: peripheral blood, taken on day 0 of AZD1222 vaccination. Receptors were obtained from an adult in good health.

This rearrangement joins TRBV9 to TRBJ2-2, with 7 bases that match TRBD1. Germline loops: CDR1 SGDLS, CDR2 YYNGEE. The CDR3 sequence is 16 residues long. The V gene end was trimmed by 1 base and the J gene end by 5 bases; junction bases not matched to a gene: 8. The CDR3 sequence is CASSVTTGTVTGELFF. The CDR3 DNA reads TGTGCCAGCAGCGTAACCACCGGGACAGTGACCGGGGAGCTGTTTTTT.

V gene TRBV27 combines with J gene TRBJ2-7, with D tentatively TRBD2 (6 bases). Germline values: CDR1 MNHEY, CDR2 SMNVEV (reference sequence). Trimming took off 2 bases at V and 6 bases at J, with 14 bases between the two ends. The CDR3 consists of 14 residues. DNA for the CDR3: TGTGCCAGCAGTTTAGGCGGGACTCGGTCCGAGCAGTACTTC. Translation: CASSLGGTRSEQYF.

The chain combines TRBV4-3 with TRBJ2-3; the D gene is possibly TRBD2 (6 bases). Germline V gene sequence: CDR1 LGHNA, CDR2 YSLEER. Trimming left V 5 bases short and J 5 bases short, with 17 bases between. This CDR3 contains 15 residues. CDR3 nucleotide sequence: TGCGCCAGCAGCGCGACGGGACTCGTCTTAGATACGCAGTATTTT. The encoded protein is CASSATGLVLDTQYF.

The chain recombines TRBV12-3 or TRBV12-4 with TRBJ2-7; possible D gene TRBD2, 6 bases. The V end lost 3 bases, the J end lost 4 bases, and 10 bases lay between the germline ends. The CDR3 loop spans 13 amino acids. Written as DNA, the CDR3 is TGTGCCAGCAGTTTGTTGCGGGAATACGAGCAGTACTTC. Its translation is CASSLLREYEQYF.

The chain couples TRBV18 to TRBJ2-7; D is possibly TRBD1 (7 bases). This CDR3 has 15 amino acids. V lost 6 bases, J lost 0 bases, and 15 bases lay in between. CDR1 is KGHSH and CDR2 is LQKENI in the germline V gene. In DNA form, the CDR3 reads TGTGCCAGCTCGCGGGGACAGCTCGTCTCCTACGAGCAGTACTTC. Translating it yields CASSRGQLVSYEQYF.

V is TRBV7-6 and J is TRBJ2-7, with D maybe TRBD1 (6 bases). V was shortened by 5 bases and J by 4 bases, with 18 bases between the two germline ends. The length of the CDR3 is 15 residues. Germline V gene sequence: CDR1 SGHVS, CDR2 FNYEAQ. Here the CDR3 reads CASSLGEGGGYEQYF. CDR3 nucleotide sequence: TGTGCCAGCAGCCTAGGTGAAGGGGGTGGATACGAGCAGTACTTC.

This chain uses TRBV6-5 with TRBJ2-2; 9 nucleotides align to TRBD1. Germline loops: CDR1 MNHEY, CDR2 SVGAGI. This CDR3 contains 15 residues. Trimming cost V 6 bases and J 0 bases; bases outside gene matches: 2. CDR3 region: CASRQGAANTGELFF. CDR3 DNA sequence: TGTGCCAGCAGACAGGGGGCAGCGAACACCGGGGAGCTGTTTTTT.

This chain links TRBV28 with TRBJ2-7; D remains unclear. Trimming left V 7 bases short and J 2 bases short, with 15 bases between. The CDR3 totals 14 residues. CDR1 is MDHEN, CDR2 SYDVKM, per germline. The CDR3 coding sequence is TGTGCCAGCACCGAAAGAGGCTATACCTACGAGCAGTACTTC. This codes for CASTERGYTYEQYF.

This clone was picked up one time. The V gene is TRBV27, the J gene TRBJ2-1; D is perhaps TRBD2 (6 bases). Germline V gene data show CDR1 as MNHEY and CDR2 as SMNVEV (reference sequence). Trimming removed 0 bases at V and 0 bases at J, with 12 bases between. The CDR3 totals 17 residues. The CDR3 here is CASSLSLADSSYNEQFF. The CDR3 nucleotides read TGTGCCAGCAGTTTATCCTTAGCGGATAGCTCCTACAATGAGCAGTTCTTC.

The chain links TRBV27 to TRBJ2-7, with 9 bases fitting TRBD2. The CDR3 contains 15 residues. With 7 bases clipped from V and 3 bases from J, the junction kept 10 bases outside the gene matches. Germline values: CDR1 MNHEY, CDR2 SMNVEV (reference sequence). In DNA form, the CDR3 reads TGTGCCAGCACACCGGGGAGCGGGAGGCTCTACGAGCAGTACTTC. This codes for CASTPGSGRLYEQYF.

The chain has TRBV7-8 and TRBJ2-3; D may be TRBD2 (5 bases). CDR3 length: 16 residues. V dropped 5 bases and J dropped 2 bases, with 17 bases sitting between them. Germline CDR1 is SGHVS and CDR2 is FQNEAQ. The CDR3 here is CASSLAGIPSTDTQYF. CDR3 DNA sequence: TGTGCCAGCAGCCTCGCCGGGATACCGTCCACAGATACGCAGTATTTT.

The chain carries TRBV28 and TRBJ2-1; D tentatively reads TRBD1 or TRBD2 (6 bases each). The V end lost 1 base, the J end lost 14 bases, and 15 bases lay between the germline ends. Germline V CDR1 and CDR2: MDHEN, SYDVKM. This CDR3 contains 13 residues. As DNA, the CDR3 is TGTGCCAGCAGTTTATCCACAGGGACTGGGGAGTTCTTC. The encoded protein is CASSLSTGTGEFF.

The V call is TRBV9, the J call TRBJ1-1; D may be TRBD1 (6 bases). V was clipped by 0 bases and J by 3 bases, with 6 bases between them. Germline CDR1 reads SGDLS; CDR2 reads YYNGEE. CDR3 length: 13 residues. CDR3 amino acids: CASSVEGDTEAFF. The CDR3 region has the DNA TGTGCCAGCAGCGTAGAGGGGGACACTGAAGCTTTCTTT.

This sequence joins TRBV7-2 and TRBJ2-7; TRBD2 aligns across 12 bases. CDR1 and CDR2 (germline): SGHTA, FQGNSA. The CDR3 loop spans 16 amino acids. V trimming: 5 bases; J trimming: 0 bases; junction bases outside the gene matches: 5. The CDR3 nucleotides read TGTGCCAGCAGCCCGACTAGCGGGAGTACCTCCTACGAGCAGTACTTC. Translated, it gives CASSPTSGSTSYEQYF. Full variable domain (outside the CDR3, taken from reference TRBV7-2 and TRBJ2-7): GAGVSQSPSNKVTEKGKDVELRCDPISGHTALYWYRQSLGQGLEFLIYFQGNSAPDKSGLPSDRFSAERTGGSVSTLTIQRTQQEDSAVYLCASSPTSGSTSYEQYFGPGTRLTVT.

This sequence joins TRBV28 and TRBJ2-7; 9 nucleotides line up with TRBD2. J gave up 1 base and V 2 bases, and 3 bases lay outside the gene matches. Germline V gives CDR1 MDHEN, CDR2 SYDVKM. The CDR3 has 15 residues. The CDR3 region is CASSLVGLASYEQYF. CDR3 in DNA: TGTGCCAGCAGTTTAGTGGGACTAGCTTCCTACGAGCAGTACTTC.

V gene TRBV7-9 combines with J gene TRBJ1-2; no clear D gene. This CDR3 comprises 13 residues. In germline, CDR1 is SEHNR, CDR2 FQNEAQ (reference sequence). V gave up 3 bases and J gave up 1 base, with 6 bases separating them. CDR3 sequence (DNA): TGTGCCAGCAGCTTTGGCGTTAACTATGGCTACACCTTC. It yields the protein CASSFGVNYGYTF. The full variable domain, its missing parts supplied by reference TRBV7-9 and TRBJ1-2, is DTGVSQNPRHKITKRGQNVTFRCDPISEHNRLYWYRQTLGQGPEFLTYFQNEAQLEKSRLLSDRFSAERPKGSFSTLEIQRTEQGDSAMYLCASSFGVNYGYTFGSGTRLTVV.

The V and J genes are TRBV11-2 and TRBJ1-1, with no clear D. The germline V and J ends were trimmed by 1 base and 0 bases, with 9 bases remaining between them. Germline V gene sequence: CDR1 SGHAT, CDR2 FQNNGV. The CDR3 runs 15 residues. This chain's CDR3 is CASSLGTFLNTEAFF. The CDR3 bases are TGTGCCAGCAGCTTAGGGACGTTCTTGAACACTGAAGCTTTCTTT.

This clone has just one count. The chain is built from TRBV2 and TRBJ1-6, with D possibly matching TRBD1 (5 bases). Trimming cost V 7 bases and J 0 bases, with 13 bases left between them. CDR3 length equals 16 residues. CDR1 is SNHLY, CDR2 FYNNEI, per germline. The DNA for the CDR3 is TGTGCCAGCACAGGGTCCCTTAGCTCCTATAATTCACCCCTCCACTTT. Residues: CASTGSLSSYNSPLHF. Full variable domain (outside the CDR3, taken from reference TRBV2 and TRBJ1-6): EPEVTQTPSHQVTQMGQEVILRCVPISNHLYFYWYRQILGQKVEFLVSFYNNEISEKSEIFDDQFSVERPDGSNFTLKIRSTKLEDSAMYFCASTGSLSSYNSPLHFGNGTRLTVT.

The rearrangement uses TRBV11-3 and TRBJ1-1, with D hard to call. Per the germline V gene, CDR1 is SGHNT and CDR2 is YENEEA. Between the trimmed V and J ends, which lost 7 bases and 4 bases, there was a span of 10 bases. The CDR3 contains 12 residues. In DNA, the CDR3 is TGTGCCAGCACCGTTGACGGCACTGAAGCTTTCTTT. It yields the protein CASTVDGTEAFF.